These T cell receptor beta chains were read from a single sample in a study of CD8 T cells in Susac syndrome. TCRdb independently ran MiXCR on the immunoSEQ multiplex PCR reads; one entry per CDR3 protein. This sample has approximately 110,000 distinct CDR3 sequences, with just over 90% found just once. The sample comprised CD8+ T cells from PBMCs. The receptors derive from a human donor with multiple sclerosis. CDR3s include the opening cysteine and the closing phenylalanine or tryptophan. Fields, in order: V gene, J gene, clone size, CDR3 protein. The size entry is marked missing in some rows and otherwise reads once, few, many or a size class.

TRBV24-1,TRBJ2-2,-,CATSDIRATNTGELFF
TRBV18,TRBJ2-1,once,CASSLSQGSSRNEQFF
TRBV19,TRBJ2-2,-,CASSIGPTNTGELFF
TRBV6-6,TRBJ1-2,-,CASSSSPFSDGYTF
TRBV4-1,TRBJ1-1,-,CSSSLSGTFEAFF
TRBV13,TRBJ2-1,few,CASSSTSSNEQFF
TRBV5-4,TRBJ1-2,once,CASSLGQDPGGYTF
TRBV30,TRBJ2-1,-,CAWSVWGRNEQFF
TRBV4-2,TRBJ2-1,-,CASSPSGGTYNEQFF
TRBV13,TRBJ2-3,once,CASSSREGSTDTQYF
TRBV13,TRBJ2-3,once,CASSFYRDAQYF
TRBV7-2,TRBJ2-1,-,CASSLNRGFYNEQFF
TRBV21-1,TRBJ1-1,-,CASSIRQGGDTEAFF
TRBV6-2/TRBV6-3,TRBJ1-2,-,CASSYSRQGRGYTF
TRBV29-1,TRBJ1-1,-,CSVEGGVGTEAFF
TRBV6-6,TRBJ2-1,once,CASSGGVQFF
TRBV7-3,TRBJ2-3,few,CASSDRTDTQYF
TRBV5-1,TRBJ2-5,-,CASSYIGGIQETQYF
TRBV20-1,TRBJ2-5,-,CSAREGQGVQETQYF
TRBV20-1,TRBJ2-1,few,CSARDSPHNEQFF
TRBV24-1,TRBJ2-1,-,CATSGAASYNEQFF
TRBV30,TRBJ1-6,-,CAWSVRNFQNYNSPLHF
TRBV28,TRBJ1-2,-,CATTPRGRGLVLSGYTF
TRBV7-9,TRBJ2-1,once,CASSPHRETLYNEQFF
TRBV4-1,TRBJ2-5,-,CASSQGPGPQETQYF
TRBV7-9,TRBJ1-4,-,CASSLGGGKLFF
TRBV7-9,TRBJ1-5,-,CASSLAGYSNQPQHF
TRBV7-8,TRBJ2-7,-,CASSLGTGPTYEQYF
TRBV5-1,TRBJ2-1,-,CASRWSGANEQFF
TRBV4-1,TRBJ2-2,-,CASSHGTNTGELFF
TRBV30,TRBJ1-5,-,CAWSVLVGRSNQPQHF
TRBV27,TRBJ1-3,-,CASSLDAGNTIYF
TRBV6-5,TRBJ1-1,-,CASSPQGASTEAFF
TRBV19,TRBJ2-1,-,CASSSSGSYNEQFF
TRBV7-9,TRBJ1-1,-,CASNFGAGAESEAFF
TRBV20-1,TRBJ2-2,-,CSATPRPGELFF
TRBV2,TRBJ1-1,once,CASPDRATEAFF
TRBV12-3/TRBV12-4,TRBJ2-1,-,CASSRRDNYNEQFF
TRBV30,TRBJ2-5,-,CAWSAGLGETQYF
TRBV6-5,TRBJ1-6,once,CASRTYRVDSPLHF
TRBV9,TRBJ2-3,-,CASSPYMVDTQYF
TRBV11-1,TRBJ1-2,-,CASSLSWEWDGYTF
TRBV9,TRBJ2-1,-,CASSGGTHEQFF
TRBV4-2,TRBJ2-1,-,CASSSGLAGGGNEQFF
TRBV27,TRBJ2-7,once,CASSLSGGSEQYF
TRBV27,TRBJ2-1,-,CASSPAGPYNEQFF
TRBV25-1,TRBJ2-2,-,CASSYTGELFF
TRBV7-8,TRBJ2-1,-,CASSSVSGRGYNEQFF
TRBV4-2,TRBJ1-1,-,CASSLTRGPTEAFF
TRBV12-3/TRBV12-4,TRBJ1-2,-,CASTSRPLNGYTF